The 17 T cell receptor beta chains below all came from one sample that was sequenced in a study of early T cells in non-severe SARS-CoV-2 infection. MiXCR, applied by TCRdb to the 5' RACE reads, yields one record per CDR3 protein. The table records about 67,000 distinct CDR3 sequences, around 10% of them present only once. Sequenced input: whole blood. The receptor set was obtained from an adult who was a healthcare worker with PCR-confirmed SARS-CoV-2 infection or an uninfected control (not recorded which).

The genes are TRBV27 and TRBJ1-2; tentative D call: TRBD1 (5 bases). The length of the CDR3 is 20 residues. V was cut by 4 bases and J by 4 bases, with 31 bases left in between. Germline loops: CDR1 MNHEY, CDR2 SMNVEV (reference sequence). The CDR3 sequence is CASSSTPPGPELEGVYGYTF. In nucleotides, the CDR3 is TGTGCCAGCAGTTCCACACCCCCGGGACCAGAGCTCGAAGGGGTCTATGGCTACACCTTC.

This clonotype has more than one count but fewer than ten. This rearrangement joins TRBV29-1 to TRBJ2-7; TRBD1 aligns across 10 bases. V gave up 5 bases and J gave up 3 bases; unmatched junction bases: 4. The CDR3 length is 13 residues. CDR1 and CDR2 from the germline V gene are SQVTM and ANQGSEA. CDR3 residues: CSVFGDRGYEQYF. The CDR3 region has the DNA TGCAGCGTTTTTGGGGACAGGGGCTACGAGCAGTACTTC.

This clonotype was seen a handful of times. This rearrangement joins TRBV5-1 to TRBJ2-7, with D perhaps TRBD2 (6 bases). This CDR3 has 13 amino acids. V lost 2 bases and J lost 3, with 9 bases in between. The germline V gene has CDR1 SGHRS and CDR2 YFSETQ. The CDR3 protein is CASSFGGNYEQYF. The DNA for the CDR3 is TGCGCCAGCAGCTTCGGGGGTAACTACGAGCAGTACTTC.

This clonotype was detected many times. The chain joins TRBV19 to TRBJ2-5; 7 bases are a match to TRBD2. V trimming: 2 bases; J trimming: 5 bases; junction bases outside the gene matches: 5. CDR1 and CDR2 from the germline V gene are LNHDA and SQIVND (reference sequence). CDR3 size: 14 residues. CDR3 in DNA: TGTGCCAGTAGTATACAGCGGGGATCTGAGACCCAGTACTTC. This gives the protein CASSIQRGSETQYF.

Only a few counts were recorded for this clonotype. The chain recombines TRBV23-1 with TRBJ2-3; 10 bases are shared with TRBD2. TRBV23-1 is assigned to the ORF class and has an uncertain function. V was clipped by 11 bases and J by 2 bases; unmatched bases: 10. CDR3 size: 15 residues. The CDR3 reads CARPRLAGVTDTQYF. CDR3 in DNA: TGCGCCCGGCCTCGGCTAGCGGGGGTCACAGATACGCAGTATTTT.

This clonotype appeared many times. The CDR3 region is CASNPEGRGYAKNIQYF. The CDR3 DNA is TGTGCCAGCAACCCCGAAGGCAGGGGATATGCCAAAAACATTCAGTACTTC. The chain joins TRBV6-6 to TRBJ2-4; perhaps TRBD1 as D (6 bases). Germline values: CDR1 MNHNY, CDR2 SVGAGI (reference sequence). The CDR3 is 17 residues long. Trimming left V 7 bases short and J 1 base short, with 20 bases between.

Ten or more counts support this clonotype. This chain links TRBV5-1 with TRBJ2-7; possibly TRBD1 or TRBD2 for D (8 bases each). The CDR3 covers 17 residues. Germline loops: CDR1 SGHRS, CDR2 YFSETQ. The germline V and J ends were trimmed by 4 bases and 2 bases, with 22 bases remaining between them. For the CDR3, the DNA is TGCGCCAGCAGCCGGGGGGGTACCGGGACAGGCCCCTACGAGCAGTACTTC. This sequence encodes CASSRGGTGTGPYEQYF.

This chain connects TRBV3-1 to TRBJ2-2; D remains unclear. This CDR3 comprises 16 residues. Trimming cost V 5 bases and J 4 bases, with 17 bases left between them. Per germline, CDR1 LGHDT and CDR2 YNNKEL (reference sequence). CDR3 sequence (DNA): TGTGCCAGCAGCAACCAGCTTCCCTTGAGCACCGGGGAGCTGTTTTTT. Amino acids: CASSNQLPLSTGELFF.

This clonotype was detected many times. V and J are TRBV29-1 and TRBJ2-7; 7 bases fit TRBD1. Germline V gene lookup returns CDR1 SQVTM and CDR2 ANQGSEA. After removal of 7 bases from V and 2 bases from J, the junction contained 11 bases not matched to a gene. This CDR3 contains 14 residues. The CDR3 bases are TGCAGCGCACTTCCCGGGACAGCCGCCTACGAGCAGTACTTC. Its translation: CSALPGTAAYEQYF.

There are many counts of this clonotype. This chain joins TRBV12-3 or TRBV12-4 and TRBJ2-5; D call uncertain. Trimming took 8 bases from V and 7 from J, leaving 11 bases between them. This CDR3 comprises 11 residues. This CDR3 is CASGVPGTQYF. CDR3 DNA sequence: TGTGCCAGCGGTGTACCGGGGACCCAGTACTTC.

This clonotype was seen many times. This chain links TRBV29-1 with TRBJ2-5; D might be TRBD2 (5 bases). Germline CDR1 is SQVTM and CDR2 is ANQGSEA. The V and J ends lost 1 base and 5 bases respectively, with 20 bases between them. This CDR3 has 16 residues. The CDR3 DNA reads TGCAGCGTTGAAGGTTCGGGGTTCCCTCCTCGGGAGACCCAGTACTTC. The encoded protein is CSVEGSGFPPRETQYF.

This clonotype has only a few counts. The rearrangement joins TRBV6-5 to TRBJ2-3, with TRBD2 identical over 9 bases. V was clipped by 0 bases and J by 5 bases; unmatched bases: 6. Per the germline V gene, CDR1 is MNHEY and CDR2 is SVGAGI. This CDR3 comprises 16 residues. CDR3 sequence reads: CASSYSPSGIGDTQYF. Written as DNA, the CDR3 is TGTGCCAGCAGTTACTCGCCTAGCGGGATAGGAGATACGCAGTATTTT.

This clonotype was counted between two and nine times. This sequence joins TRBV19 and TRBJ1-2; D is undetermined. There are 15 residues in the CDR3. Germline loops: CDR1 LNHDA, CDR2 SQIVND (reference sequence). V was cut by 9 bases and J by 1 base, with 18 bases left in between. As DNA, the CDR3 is TGTGCCAGCGCTATAAGGGCTGTTCTTAACTATGGCTACACCTTC. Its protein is CASAIRAVLNYGYTF.

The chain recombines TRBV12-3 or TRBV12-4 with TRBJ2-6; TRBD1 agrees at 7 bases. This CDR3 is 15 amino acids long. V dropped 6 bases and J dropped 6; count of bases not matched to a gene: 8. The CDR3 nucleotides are TGTGCCAGCAGCAAACCAGGGACAGCGGCCAACGTCCTGACTTTC. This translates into CASSKPGTAANVLTF.

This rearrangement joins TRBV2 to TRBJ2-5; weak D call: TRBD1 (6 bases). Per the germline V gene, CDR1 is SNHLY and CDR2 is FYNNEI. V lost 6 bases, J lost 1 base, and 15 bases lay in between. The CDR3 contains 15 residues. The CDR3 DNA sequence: TGTGCCAGCAGAGCCGATACAGGGCCCCAAGAGACCCAGTACTTC. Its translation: CASRADTGPQETQYF.

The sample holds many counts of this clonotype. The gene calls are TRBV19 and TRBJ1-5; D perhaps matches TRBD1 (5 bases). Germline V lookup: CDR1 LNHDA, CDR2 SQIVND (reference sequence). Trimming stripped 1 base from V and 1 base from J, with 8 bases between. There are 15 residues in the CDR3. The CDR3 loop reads CASSIGDWSNQPQHF. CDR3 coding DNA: TGTGCCAGTAGTATAGGGGACTGGAGCAATCAGCCCCAGCATTTT.

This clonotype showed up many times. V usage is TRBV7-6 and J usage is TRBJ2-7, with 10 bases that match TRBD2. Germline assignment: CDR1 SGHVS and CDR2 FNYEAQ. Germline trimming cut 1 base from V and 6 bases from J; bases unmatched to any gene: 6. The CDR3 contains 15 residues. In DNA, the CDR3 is TGTGCCAGCAGCTTAGGGGCTAGCGGGGGTGGCGAGCAGTACTTC. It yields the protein CASSLGASGGGEQYF.